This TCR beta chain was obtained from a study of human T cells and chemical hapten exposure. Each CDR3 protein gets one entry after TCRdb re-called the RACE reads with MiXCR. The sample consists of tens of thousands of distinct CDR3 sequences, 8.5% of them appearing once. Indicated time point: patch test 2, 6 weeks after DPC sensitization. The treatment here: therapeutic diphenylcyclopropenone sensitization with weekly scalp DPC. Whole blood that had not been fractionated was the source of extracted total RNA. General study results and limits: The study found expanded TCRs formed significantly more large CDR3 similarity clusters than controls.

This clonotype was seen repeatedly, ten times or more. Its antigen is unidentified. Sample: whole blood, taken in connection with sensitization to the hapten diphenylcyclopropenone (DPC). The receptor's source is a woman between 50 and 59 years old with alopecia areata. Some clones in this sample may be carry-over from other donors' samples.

CDR3: CSVDLASVNTEAFF. For the CDR3, the DNA is TGCAGCGTTGACCTGGCCTCCGTGAACACTGAAGCTTTCTTT. The chain carries TRBV29-1 and TRBJ1-1, with unresolved D. The CDR3 runs 14 residues. V gave up 3 bases and J gave up 0 bases, with 11 bases separating them. Per germline, CDR1 SQVTM and CDR2 ANQGSEA.